The 14 T cell receptor beta chains given below trace back to one sample, sequenced in a study of CD8+ T cells in alopecia areata. Treatment: oral pan-JAK inhibitor, 5-10 mg twice daily. cDNA serving as the sequencing template came from extracted, reverse transcribed RNA. Repertoires were generated with immunoSEQ multiplex PCR, while TCRdb's copy carries only in-frame clones and drops some. Of 150,000 to 200,000 clones listed, roughly half are singletons. Here the sequenced sample was CD8+ T cells sorted from blood, taken around week 54, from a patient treated with tofacitinib. These receptors all come from a human donor with alopecia areata.

V is TRBV30 and J is TRBJ2-7, with D perhaps TRBD1 (6 bases). The germline gives CDR1 GTSNPN, CDR2 SVGIG (reference sequence). The V gene lost 4 bases and the J gene lost 7 bases, with 20 bases spanning the gap. The CDR3 runs 14 residues. CDR3 in DNA: TGTGCCTGGAACCCCGCGGGCAGGGGTGGAGAGCAGTACTTC. It codes for CAWNPAGRGGEQYF.

The chain combines TRBV2 with TRBJ1-1; possible D gene TRBD1, 6 bases. The CDR3 consists of 11 residues. Trimming cost V 4 bases and J 10 bases, with 10 bases left between them. Germline V gene data show CDR1 as SNHLY and CDR2 as FYNNEI. The CDR3 region is CASSGRGRAFF. The CDR3 DNA reads TGTGCCAGCAGTGGGCGGGGGCGAGCTTTCTTT.

This clone was counted between two and nine times. Additional DNA sequences in this sample encode the identical CDR3. The chain links TRBV5-1 to TRBJ2-7; perhaps TRBD1 as D (5 bases). The CDR3 totals 13 residues. Per the germline V gene, CDR1 is SGHRS and CDR2 is YFSETQ. V was trimmed by 0 bases and J by 2 bases, leaving 6 bases between them. The CDR3 here is CASSLDRTYEQYF. Here the CDR3 DNA reads TGCGCCAGCAGCTTGGACAGGACCTACGAGCAGTACTTC.

This clone was observed a few times. CDR3: CASSYRGGKETQYF. DNA for the CDR3: TGTGCCAGCAGTTACAGGGGGGGTAAAGAGACCCAGTACTTC. The chain carries TRBV6-5 and TRBJ2-5; weak D call: TRBD2 (7 bases). Looked up from germline, CDR1 is MNHEY and CDR2 is SVGAGI. V dropped 2 bases and J dropped 3 bases, with 10 bases sitting between them. CDR3 length: 14 residues.

V and J are TRBV27 and TRBJ2-7; the D is unclear. Germline loops: CDR1 MNHEY, CDR2 SMNVEV (reference sequence). The CDR3 runs 12 residues. The V end was cut by 5 bases, the J end by 3 bases, with 8 bases between. The CDR3, as DNA: TGTGCCAGCAGTCCGAACTACTACGAGCAGTACTTC. It specifies CASSPNYYEQYF.

This clone was seen only a few times. The chain carries TRBV13 and TRBJ2-7, with no clear D. The CDR3 sequence is 14 residues long. With 0 bases removed from V and 0 bases from J, the gap between germline ends came to 6 bases. Germline assignment: CDR1 PRHDT and CDR2 FYEKMQ (reference sequence). This CDR3 reads CASSLGGSSYEQYF. The CDR3 DNA is TGTGCCAGCAGCTTAGGGGGAAGCTCCTACGAGCAGTACTTC.

V is TRBV30 and J is TRBJ1-4, with a weak D call TRBD1 (5 bases). CDR3 length: 15 amino acids. CDR1 is GTSNPN and CDR2 is SVGIG in the germline V gene (reference sequence). V lost 1 base and J lost 10, with 19 bases in between. CDR3 loop: CAWSDPGANVGKLFF. CDR3 bases: TGTGCCTGGAGTGACCCCGGGGCCAACGTCGGAAAACTGTTTTTT.

This clone is medium-sized in the sample. This chain links TRBV19 with TRBJ2-1, with unresolved D. This CDR3 region has 13 residues. CDR1 is LNHDA and CDR2 is SQIVND in the germline V gene (reference sequence). Trimming took 3 bases from V and 7 from J, leaving 10 bases between them. CDR3 region: CASSMTGWNEQFF. The CDR3 DNA follows: TGTGCCAGTAGTATGACCGGGTGGAATGAGCAGTTCTTC. The full variable domain, with the rest looked up from reference TRBV19 and TRBJ2-1, is DGGITQSPKYLFRKEGQNVTLSCEQNLNHDAMYWYRQDPGQGLRLIYYSQIVNDFQKGDIAEGYSVSREKKESFPLTVTSAQKNPTAFYLCASSMTGWNEQFFGPGTRLTVL.

The chain recombines TRBV4-1 with TRBJ2-3; no clear D gene. The germline gives CDR1 MGHRA, CDR2 YSYEKL. Trimming cost V 4 bases and J 2 bases, with 10 bases left between them. The CDR3 sequence is 14 residues long. CDR3 in DNA: TGCGCCAGCAGCCCCGACGGACCCACAGATACGCAGTATTTT. This gives the protein CASSPDGPTDTQYF.

This clone was observed at least ten times. This chain connects TRBV6-5 to TRBJ1-5; D unresolved. Germline values: CDR1 MNHEY, CDR2 SVGAGI. Trimming pared 4 bases from V and 0 bases from J, leaving 10 bases between. This CDR3 spans 15 amino acids. CDR3 amino acids: CASSSLDGSNQPQHF. In DNA form, the CDR3 reads TGTGCCAGCAGTTCGCTAGACGGTAGCAATCAGCCCCAGCATTTT.

The chain is built from TRBV5-1 and TRBJ2-6; no reliable D call. The CDR3 runs 15 residues. Looked up from germline, CDR1 is SGHRS and CDR2 is YFSETQ. Trimming removed 5 bases at V and 2 bases at J, with 11 bases between. The CDR3 is CASRSIGAGANVLTF. The CDR3 bases are TGCGCCAGCAGGTCTATTGGGGCTGGGGCCAACGTCCTGACTTTC.

This chain connects TRBV27 to TRBJ2-5, with D perhaps assigned TRBD1 or TRBD2 (5 bases each). Per germline, CDR1 MNHEY and CDR2 SMNVEV (reference sequence). The CDR3 spans 14 residues. V was shortened by 0 bases and J by 5 bases, with 10 bases between the two germline ends. This CDR3 is CASSLSSRGETQYF. The CDR3 coding sequence is TGTGCCAGCAGTTTATCGTCTCGGGGCGAGACCCAGTACTTC.

This chain uses TRBV30 with TRBJ1-2, with D perhaps TRBD1 (6 bases). Between the trimmed V and J ends, which lost 2 bases and 4 bases, there was a span of 14 bases. The CDR3 runs to 14 residues. The V gene's germline CDR1 is GTSNPN and CDR2 SVGIG (reference sequence). CDR3 sequence: CAWSIDSGAYGYTF. In DNA form, the CDR3 reads TGTGCCTGGAGTATTGATTCGGGGGCCTATGGCTACACCTTC.

This chain links TRBV9 with TRBJ2-3, with D perhaps assigned TRBD1 or TRBD2 (5 bases each). Germline CDR1 is SGDLS and CDR2 is YYNGEE. V lost 0 bases and J 4 bases, leaving 9 bases between the germline ends. The CDR3 length is 14 residues. CDR3 protein: CASSVDGGPDTQYF. The CDR3 nucleotides are TGTGCCAGCAGCGTAGATGGGGGACCAGATACGCAGTATTTT.